A selection of T cell receptor beta chains follows, all from one sample in a study of OX40 agonist ivuxolimab in advanced cancers. The repertoire was sequenced with immunoSEQ multiplex PCR; TCRdb's copy has only in-frame clones and lacks some. The sample lists roughly 56,000 clones; about 86% were seen once. The source material was CD4+ or CD8+ T cells sorted from blood, sampled in a trial of the OX40 agonist ivuxolimab. These receptors came from an adult with an advanced solid tumor such as melanoma, head and neck, liver or kidney cancer. CDR3s include the opening cysteine and the closing phenylalanine or tryptophan. The D gene is left open where the match is weak. Some rows mark clone size as missing; the rest say once, few, many or name a class of expanded clone.

J gene,D gene,V gene,clone size,CDR3 protein,CDR3 DNA
TRBJ1-1,NA,TRBV7-8,NA,CASSPRGGLNTEAFF,TGTGCCAGCAGCCCTAGGGGAGGGTTGAACACTGAAGCTTTCTTT
TRBJ1-1,NA,TRBV5-6,few,CASSSRGEAFF,TGTGCCAGCAGCTCACGGGGAGAAGCTTTCTTT
TRBJ2-1,TRBD2,TRBV7-3,NA,CASSISGSTSYNEQFF,TGTGCCAGCAGTATTAGCGGGAGTACGTCCTACAATGAGCAGTTCTTC
TRBJ1-5,TRBD1,TRBV19,NA,CASSSTDRAPGQPQHF,TGTGCCAGTAGTTCCACGGACAGGGCCCCCGGTCAGCCCCAGCATTTT
TRBJ2-7,TRBD2,TRBV28,NA,CASSPGSGRALYEQYF,TGTGCCAGCAGTCCGGGTAGCGGGAGGGCCCTCTACGAGCAGTACTTC
TRBJ2-2,TRBD2,TRBV9,NA,CASSVRREGIGELFF,TGTGCCAGCAGCGTAAGGCGGGAGGGCATCGGGGAGCTGTTTTTT
TRBJ2-2,TRBD1,TRBV28,NA,CASAPGQGSPGELFF,TGTGCCAGCGCCCCGGGACAGGGTAGCCCCGGGGAGCTGTTTTTT
TRBJ2-3,TRBD1,TRBV5-4,NA,CASSLIQGASDTQYF,TGTGCCAGCAGCTTGATACAGGGGGCGTCAGATACGCAGTATTTT
TRBJ1-1,TRBD1,TRBV7-9,NA,CASSRKGQGNTEAFF,TGTGCCAGCAGCAGGAAGGGACAGGGGAACACTGAAGCTTTCTTT
TRBJ1-5,TRBD1,TRBV5-1,NA,CASSLVAGGQPQHF,TGCGCCAGCAGCTTGGTGGCAGGGGGTCAGCCCCAGCATTTT
TRBJ2-1,TRBD2,TRBV9,NA,CASSPTSGSHNEQFF,TGTGCCAGCAGCCCCACTAGCGGGAGTCACAATGAGCAGTTCTTC
TRBJ2-2,NA,TRBV6-5,NA,CASSYRDLNTGELFF,TGTGCCAGCAGTTACAGGGATTTGAACACCGGGGAGCTGTTTTTT
TRBJ2-1,NA,TRBV18,NA,CASSPSRDGNEQFF,TGTGCCAGCTCACCGTCCAGGGATGGGAATGAGCAGTTCTTC
TRBJ2-1,NA,TRBV6-5,NA,CASSYSTRSNEQFF,TGTGCCAGCAGTTACTCGACCCGGAGCAATGAGCAGTTCTTC
TRBJ2-3,TRBD2,TRBV5-1,NA,CASSLITSVALKTQYF,TGCGCCAGCAGCTTGATCACTAGCGTAGCGTTGAAGACGCAGTATTTT
TRBJ2-7,TRBD1,TRBV5-1,NA,CASSPSTGGYEQYF,TGCGCCAGCAGCCCCTCGACAGGGGGTTACGAGCAGTACTTC
TRBJ2-4,TRBD2,TRBV7-2,NA,CASSLVTSGGATKNIQYF,TGTGCCAGCAGCTTAGTGACTAGCGGGGGGGCTACCAAAAACATTCAGTACTTC
TRBJ1-4,NA,TRBV6-5,NA,CASSSTEEEKLFF,TGTGCCAGCAGTTCGACAGAGGAAGAAAAACTGTTTTTT
TRBJ2-1,NA,TRBV5-6,NA,CASSLPGSHNEQFF,TGTGCCAGCAGCTTGCCAGGGAGCCACAATGAGCAGTTCTTC
TRBJ2-7,NA,TRBV18,NA,CASSPDSYEQYF,TGTGCCAGCTCACCGGACAGCTACGAGCAGTACTTC
TRBJ2-5,NA,TRBV4-1,NA,CASSRGNVGSRGETQYF,TGCGCCAGCAGCCGGGGTAACGTTGGGTCCCGGGGGGAGACCCAGTACTTC
TRBJ2-7,TRBD2,TRBV4-2,NA,CASSQAPLGGGGTYEQYF,TGTGCCAGCAGCCAAGCTCCCCTCGGTGGCGGGGGGACATACGAGCAGTACTTC
TRBJ1-2,NA,TRBV6-1,once,CASPGQNYGYTF,TGTGCCAGCCCCGGACAGAACTATGGCTACACCTTC
TRBJ1-3,NA,TRBV19,NA,CASSIYGQGNTIYF,TGTGCCAGTAGTATATACGGCCAAGGAAACACCATATATTTT
TRBJ1-3,NA,TRBV7-8,NA,CASSSTWGAGTIYF,TGTGCCAGCAGCTCTACCTGGGGGGCAGGCACCATATATTTT
TRBJ1-4,NA,TRBV5-6,NA,CASSLQQEKLFF,TGTGCCAGCAGCTTACAGCAGGAAAAACTGTTTTTT
TRBJ1-6,NA,TRBV5-5,few,CASSLDRSSYNSPLHF,TGTGCCAGCAGCTTAGACAGAAGCTCCTATAATTCACCCCTCCACTTT
TRBJ2-2,NA,TRBV5-6,NA,CASSTGAKIGELFF,TGTGCCAGCAGCACCGGGGCGAAGATCGGGGAGCTGTTTTTT
TRBJ2-5,NA,TRBV27,NA,CASSLIHARETQYF,TGTGCCAGCAGTTTGATCCACGCCCGGGAGACCCAGTACTTC
TRBJ1-1,TRBD1,TRBV28,NA,CASSFTRGPEAFF,TGTGCCAGCAGTTTTACGAGGGGGCCTGAAGCTTTCTTT
TRBJ1-6,NA,TRBV10-3,once,CAIAEQLNSPLHF,TGTGCCATCGCTGAACAGTTAAATTCACCCCTCCACTTT
TRBJ2-5,NA,TRBV10-3,NA,CAISESGGERTQYF,TGTGCCATCAGTGAGTCGGGCGGGGAGAGGACCCAGTACTTC
TRBJ2-7,TRBD1,TRBV7-2,once,CASSLRGRGHYEQYF,TGTGCCAGCAGCCTACGGGGCAGGGGGCACTACGAGCAGTACTTC
TRBJ1-1,TRBD1,TRBV11-3,NA,CASSSAASGGGRTEAFF,TGTGCCAGCAGCTCAGCCGCATCAGGGGGCGGGAGGACTGAAGCTTTCTTT
TRBJ1-1,NA,TRBV6-5,NA,CAVRGSWGGNTEAFF,TGTGCCGTTAGGGGAAGTTGGGGGGGGAACACTGAAGCTTTCTTT
TRBJ1-2,TRBD1,TRBV29-1,NA,CSVLPGQENGYTF,TGCAGCGTCCTACCGGGACAGGAGAATGGCTACACCTTC
TRBJ1-4,NA,TRBV19,NA,CASSGYREKLFF,TGTGCCAGTAGTGGATACAGGGAAAAACTGTTTTTT
TRBJ1-1,NA,TRBV11-2,NA,CASSFDRTTEAFF,TGTGCCAGCAGCTTTGACAGAACGACTGAAGCTTTCTTT